This T cell receptor (beta chain) was observed in a study of blood T cell repertoires in COVID-19. This clone was recorded once. V dropped 0 bases and J dropped 0 bases, with 6 bases sitting between them. The CDR3 is made up of 15 amino acids. The germline V gene encodes CDR1 SGHDN and CDR2 FVKESK. The assay was immunoSEQ multiplex PCR, and TCRdb's table has in-frame clones only and misses some. The table records about 270,000 clones, 85% to 90% of them present only once. The sequence derives from a woman in her twenties or thirties with acute COVID-19. The sequenced sample was PBMCs or T cells enriched from blood (not recorded which). The chain joins TRBV14 to TRBJ2-4; D not resolved. The CDR3, as DNA: TGTGCCAGCAGCCAAGATGACATAGCCAAAAACATTCAGTACTTC. This gives the protein CASSQDDIAKNIQYF.